A selection of T cell receptor beta chains follows, all from one sample in a study of T cells after yellow fever vaccination. TCRdb independently ran MiXCR on the 5' RACE reads; one entry per CDR3 protein. The table lists some 390,000 distinct CDR3 sequences, 18% of them singletons, with roughly 19% in the top ten. Material: PBMCs, obtained before the yellow fever booster vaccination. All receptors come from a man between 18 and 35 years old who received the YFV17D yellow fever vaccine. Each CDR3 is given with its conserved first and last residue. A D gene is named only where the DNA matches it firmly. Only some rows state a clone size, as once, few, many or a class for expanded clones.

- - TRBJ2-5 TRBV7-2 TGTGCCAGCTCCCGCGCCCGGACAGTAGAGACCCAGTACTTC CASSRARTVETQYF
- - TRBJ2-3 TRBV21-1 TGTGCCAGCAGCTCTCAGGGAAGGAAACGCATTGCCACAGATACGCAGTATTTT CASSSQGRKRIATDTQYF
- TRBD1 TRBJ1-2 TRBV7-2 TGTGCCAGCAGCTTACCCGGGACAGCAAGGGAGGGCTACACCTTC CASSLPGTAREGYTF
- TRBD1 TRBJ2-4 TRBV23-1 TGCGCCAGCAGTCATTCCCAAAAATCGGACAGGGATATAAACATTCAGTACTTC CASSHSQKSDRDINIQYF
few - TRBJ1-1 TRBV20-1 TGCAGTGCTAATAGTTGGGATGAAGCTTTCTTT CSANSWDEAFF
few - TRBJ1-3 TRBV5-1 TGCGCCAGCAGCTTGGTGGGTTTGGACTCTGGAAACACCATATATTTT CASSLVGLDSGNTIYF
- - TRBJ2-5 TRBV5-1 TGCGCCAGCAGCATGCAGGGGGGAGAGACCCAGTACTTC CASSMQGGETQYF
- - TRBJ2-5 TRBV20-1 TGCAGTGCCATCCGGGCCGAGGGGGAGACCCAGTACTTC CSAIRAEGETQYF
- - TRBJ2-2 TRBV5-5 TGTGCCAGCAGCTTGACGTCTACGGGACGGAACACCGGGGAGCTGTTTTTT CASSLTSTGRNTGELFF
few - TRBJ2-7 TRBV5-1 TGCGCCAGCAGCGGAGACGGGTCCTACGAGCAGTACTTC CASSGDGSYEQYF
- - TRBJ1-4 TRBV4-2 TGTGCCAGCAGCCCAGGTACCAGTAATGAAAAACTGTTTTTT CASSPGTSNEKLFF
few - TRBJ2-4 TRBV7-2 TGTGCCAGCAGCCCTTCCGGGCTAGTAGGAAACATTCAGTACTTC CASSPSGLVGNIQYF
- - TRBJ2-7 TRBV6-5 TGTGCCAGCAGTTACGGTCGTGGGGGAATGGGGGCCTACGAGCAGTACTTC CASSYGRGGMGAYEQYF
many - TRBJ1-5 TRBV6-5 TGTGCCAGCAGTTACTCAGGGTCTAGCAATCAGCCCCAGCATTTT CASSYSGSSNQPQHF
- TRBD2 TRBJ2-5 TRBV5-1 TGCGCCAGCAGCCCCTGGGCGGGGGATCAAGAGACCCAGTACTTC CASSPWAGDQETQYF
- TRBD2 TRBJ2-1 TRBV20-1 TGCAGTGGTTCACTAGCGGGGGACTACAATGAGCAGTTCTTC CSGSLAGDYNEQFF
- - TRBJ2-3 TRBV7-9 TGTGCCAGCAGCTTAGATGCTAGGGGACCCACAGATACGCAGTATTTT CASSLDARGPTDTQYF
few - TRBJ1-1 TRBV5-1 TGCGCCAGCAGCGGGGCAGGCGGAACTGAAGCTTTCTTT CASSGAGGTEAFF
- - TRBJ2-5 TRBV20-1 TGCAGTGCTAGTGCGGCAGGGGTACAAGAGACCCAGTACTTC CSASAAGVQETQYF
- TRBD1 TRBJ1-5 TRBV28 TGTGCCAGCTTGACAGGGGTTGGTCAGCCCCAGCATTTT CASLTGVGQPQHF
few TRBD1 TRBJ1-1 TRBV10-3 TGTGCCATCAGGACAGGGTTTAACACTGAAGCTTTCTTT CAIRTGFNTEAFF
- - TRBJ1-2 TRBV7-2 TGTGCCAGCAGCCATAGGGGCGGGGAAGGTTATGGCTACACCTTC CASSHRGGEGYGYTF
few - TRBJ2-7 TRBV27 TGTGCCAGCAGTCCCGGACGGTTTCACGAGCAGTACTTC CASSPGRFHEQYF
few - TRBJ1-6 TRBV20-1 TGCAGTGCTAGAGAGCCAGGAGGTTCACCCCTCCACTTT CSAREPGGSPLHF
few - TRBJ2-3 TRBV7-8 TGTGCCAGCAGCTTAGCGCTTGTCCCCTATACGCAGTATTTT CASSLALVPYTQYF
- TRBD2 TRBJ2-5 TRBV14 TGTGCCAGCAGCCCCCCGTGGGGCAGGGAGGGCGAAGAGACCCAGTACTTC CASSPPWGREGEETQYF
few - TRBJ1-2 TRBV12-3/TRBV12-4 TGTGCCAGCAGTTTAAGGGGTCTAGCTAACTATGGCTACACCTTC CASSLRGLANYGYTF
few - TRBJ2-5 TRBV4-2 TGTGCCAGCAGCCAAACCCGGGGGGAGACCCAGTACTTC CASSQTRGETQYF
- TRBD2 TRBJ2-3 TRBV6-5 TGTGCCAGCAGTGTTGGACTAGCGGGGGGGGGAGAGCAGTATTTT CASSVGLAGGGEQYF
- - TRBJ1-2 TRBV12-3/TRBV12-4 TGTGCCAGCAGCCCCGGTAAAGGGTATGGCTACACCTTC CASSPGKGYGYTF
- - TRBJ2-3 TRBV19 TGTGCCAGTAGATCCGCCCCCACAGATACGCAGTATTTT CASRSAPTDTQYF
- - TRBJ1-1 TRBV10-3 TGTGCCATCTCGGCAGGGCTGAACACTGAAGCTTTCTTT CAISAGLNTEAFF
- - TRBJ2-3 TRBV5-1 TGCGCCAGCAGCTTGGGGGCTAGCCCTAGCACAGATACGCAGTATTTT CASSLGASPSTDTQYF
- TRBD1 TRBJ1-1 TRBV5-1 TGCGCCAGCAGTTCACAGGGGCCTCAGAACACTGAAGCTTTCTTT CASSSQGPQNTEAFF
- TRBD1 TRBJ2-5 TRBV5-4 TGTGCCAGCATCTCAGGGACAGGGAGGGAGACCCAGTACTTC CASISGTGRETQYF
few TRBD2 TRBJ2-7 TRBV7-3 TGTGCCAGCAGCTTCCTAGCGGGGGGGACCTACGAGCAGTACTTC CASSFLAGGTYEQYF
few - TRBJ2-2 TRBV7-9 TGTGCCAGCAGCTTTGAAGTGAGCGGGGACAACGGGGAGCTGTTTTTT CASSFEVSGDNGELFF
- - TRBJ1-1 TRBV18 TGTGCCAGCTCACCACCGGGCGAGGCTGAAGCTTTCTTT CASSPPGEAEAFF
- - TRBJ2-3 TRBV7-2 TGTGCCAGCAGCCCAGACAGGAAAAACACAGATACGCAGTATTTT CASSPDRKNTDTQYF
- - TRBJ1-1 TRBV10-3 TGTGCCACTCTGGAGTCACGGAGGTTCACTGAAGCTTTCTTT CATLESRRFTEAFF
many - TRBJ1-2 TRBV20-1 TGCAGTGCTGCCCGTGGTAACTATGGCTACACCTTC CSAARGNYGYTF
- TRBD1 TRBJ1-1 TRBV6-2/TRBV6-3 TGTGCCAGCAGACGAGACAGGGGTTTGACTGAAGCTTTCTTT CASRRDRGLTEAFF
- - TRBJ1-1 TRBV5-1 TGCGCCTCCCGACAGTCGGCCTACACTGAAGCTTTCTTT CASRQSAYTEAFF
few - TRBJ1-6 TRBV12-3/TRBV12-4 TGTGCCAGCAGCCCCCAAGCACGTAATTCACCCCTCCACTTT CASSPQARNSPLHF
- - TRBJ2-7 TRBV7-2 TGTGCCAGCAGCTTAGCGCGGCAGGGGGGTTCCTACGAGCAGTACTTC CASSLARQGGSYEQYF
once TRBD1 TRBJ1-4 TRBV28 TGTGCCAGCACACTCCCGGGACAGGGATCAAGAAAACTGTTTTTT CASTLPGQGSRKLFF
- - TRBJ2-1 TRBV24-1 TGTGCCACCAGTGAAGCAACAGCTTACAATGAGCAGTTCTTC CATSEATAYNEQFF
- - TRBJ1-2 TRBV20-1 TGCAGTGCTAGAGTTGCGGGGGATCTAGGCTACACCTTC CSARVAGDLGYTF
few - TRBJ2-1 TRBV11-1 TGTGCCAGCAGCTTACTGGACAGTTACAATGAGCAGTTCTTC CASSLLDSYNEQFF
- - TRBJ1-2 TRBV20-1 TGCAGTGCTCCTCGGGCGACTCGGGGCTACACCTTC CSAPRATRGYTF
- - TRBJ1-2 TRBV29-1 TGCAGCGTTGACCTGGTCCTTGGCTACACCTTC CSVDLVLGYTF
- - TRBJ2-7 TRBV7-2 TGTGCCAGCAGCTTAACCGGGAACGAGCAGTACTTC CASSLTGNEQYF
- - TRBJ2-5 TRBV7-2 TGTGCCAGCAGCTTAGCGGGGGCCTTCCAAGAGACCCAGTACTTC CASSLAGAFQETQYF
- TRBD2 TRBJ2-1 TRBV6-4 TGTGCCAGCAGAGCGGGGGACCACAATGAGCAGTTCTTC CASRAGDHNEQFF
few - TRBJ2-1 TRBV29-1 TGCAGCGTTGAAGTTGGAAGTGGTGAGCAGTTCTTC CSVEVGSGEQFF